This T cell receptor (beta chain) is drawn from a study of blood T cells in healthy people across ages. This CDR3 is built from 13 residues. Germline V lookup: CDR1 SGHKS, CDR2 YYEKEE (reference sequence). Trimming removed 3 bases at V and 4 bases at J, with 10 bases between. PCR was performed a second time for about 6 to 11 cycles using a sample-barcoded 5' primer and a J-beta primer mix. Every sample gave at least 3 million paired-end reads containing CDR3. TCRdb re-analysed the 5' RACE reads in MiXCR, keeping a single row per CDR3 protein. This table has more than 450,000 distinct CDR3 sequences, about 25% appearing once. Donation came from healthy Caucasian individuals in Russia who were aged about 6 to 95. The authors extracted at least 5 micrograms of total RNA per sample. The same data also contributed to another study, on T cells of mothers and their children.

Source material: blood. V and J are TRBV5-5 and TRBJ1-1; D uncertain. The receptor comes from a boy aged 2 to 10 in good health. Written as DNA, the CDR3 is TGTGCCAGCAGCTCGCTGGGGTCCACTGAAGCTTTCTTT. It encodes CASSSLGSTEAFF.